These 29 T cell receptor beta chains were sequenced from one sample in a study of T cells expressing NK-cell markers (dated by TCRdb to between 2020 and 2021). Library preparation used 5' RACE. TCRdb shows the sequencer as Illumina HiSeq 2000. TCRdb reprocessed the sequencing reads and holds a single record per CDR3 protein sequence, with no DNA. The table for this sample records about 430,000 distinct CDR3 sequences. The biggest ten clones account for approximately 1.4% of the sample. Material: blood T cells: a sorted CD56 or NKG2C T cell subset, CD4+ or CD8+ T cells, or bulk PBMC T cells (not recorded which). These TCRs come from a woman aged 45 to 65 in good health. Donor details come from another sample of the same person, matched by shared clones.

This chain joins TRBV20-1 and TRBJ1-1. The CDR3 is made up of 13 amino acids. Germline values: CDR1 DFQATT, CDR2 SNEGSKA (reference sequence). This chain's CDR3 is CSAPRVVDTEAFF.

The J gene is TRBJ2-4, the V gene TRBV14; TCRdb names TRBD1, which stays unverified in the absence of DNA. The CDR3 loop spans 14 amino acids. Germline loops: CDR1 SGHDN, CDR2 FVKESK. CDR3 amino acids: CASSQVSGFGIQYF.

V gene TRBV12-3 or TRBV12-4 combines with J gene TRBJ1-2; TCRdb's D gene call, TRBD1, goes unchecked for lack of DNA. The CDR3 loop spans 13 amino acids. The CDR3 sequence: CASSFVTTGLSTF.

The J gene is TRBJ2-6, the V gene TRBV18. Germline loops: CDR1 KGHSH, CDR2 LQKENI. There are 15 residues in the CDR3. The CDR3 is CASSPTNPGANVLTF.

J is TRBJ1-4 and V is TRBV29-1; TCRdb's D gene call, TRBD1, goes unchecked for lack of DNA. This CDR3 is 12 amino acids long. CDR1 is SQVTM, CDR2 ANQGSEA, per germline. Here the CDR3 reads CSVAGVGEKLFF.

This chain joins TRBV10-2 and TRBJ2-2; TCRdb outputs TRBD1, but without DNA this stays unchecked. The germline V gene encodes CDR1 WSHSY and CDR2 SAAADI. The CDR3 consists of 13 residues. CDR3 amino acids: CACYSGIAGELFF.

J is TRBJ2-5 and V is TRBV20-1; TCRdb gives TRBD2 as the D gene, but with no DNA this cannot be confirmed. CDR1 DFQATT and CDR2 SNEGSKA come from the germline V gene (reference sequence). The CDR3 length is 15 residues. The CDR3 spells CSASPLAGVEETQYF.

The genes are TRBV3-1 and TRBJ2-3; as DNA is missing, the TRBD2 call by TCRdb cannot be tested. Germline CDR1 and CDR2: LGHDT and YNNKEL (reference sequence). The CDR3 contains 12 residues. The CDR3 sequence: CASSALPDTQYF.

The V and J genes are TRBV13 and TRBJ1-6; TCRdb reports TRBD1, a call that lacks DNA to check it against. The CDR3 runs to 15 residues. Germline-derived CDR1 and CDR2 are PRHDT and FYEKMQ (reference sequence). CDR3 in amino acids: CASSPWTGDNSPLHF.

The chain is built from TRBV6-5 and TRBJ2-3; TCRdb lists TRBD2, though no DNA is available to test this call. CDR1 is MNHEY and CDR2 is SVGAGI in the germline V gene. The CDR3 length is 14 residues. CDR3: CATRRLVPTDTQYF.

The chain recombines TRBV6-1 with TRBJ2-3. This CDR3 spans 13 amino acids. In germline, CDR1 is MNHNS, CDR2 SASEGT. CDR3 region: CASSAGILDTQYF.

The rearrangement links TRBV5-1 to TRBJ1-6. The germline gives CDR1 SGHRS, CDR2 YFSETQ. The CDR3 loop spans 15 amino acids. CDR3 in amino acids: CASSLERLPDSPLHF. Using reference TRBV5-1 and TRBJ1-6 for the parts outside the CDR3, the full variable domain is KAGVTQTPRYLIKTRGQQVTLSCSPISGHRSVSWYQQTPGQGLQFLFEYFSETQRNKGNFPGRFSGRQFSNSRSEMNVSTLELGDSALYLCASSLERLPDSPLHFGNGTRLTVT.

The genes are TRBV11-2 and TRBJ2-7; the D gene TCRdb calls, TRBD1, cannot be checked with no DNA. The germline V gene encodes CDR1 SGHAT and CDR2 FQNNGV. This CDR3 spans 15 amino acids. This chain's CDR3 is CASSLRGTAVYEQYF.

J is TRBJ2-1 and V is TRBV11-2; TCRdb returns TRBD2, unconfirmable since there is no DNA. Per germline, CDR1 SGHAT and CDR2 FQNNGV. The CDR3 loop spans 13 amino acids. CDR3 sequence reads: CASSWRGYNEQFF.

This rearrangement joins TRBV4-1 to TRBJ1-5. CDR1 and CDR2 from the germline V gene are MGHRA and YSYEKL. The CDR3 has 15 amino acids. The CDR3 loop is CASSQEGVIGQPQHF.

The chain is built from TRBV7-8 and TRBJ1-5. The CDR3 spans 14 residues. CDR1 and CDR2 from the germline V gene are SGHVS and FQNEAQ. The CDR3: CASSSLIESQPQHF. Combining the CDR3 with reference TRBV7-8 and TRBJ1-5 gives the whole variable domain GAGVSQSPRYKVAKRGQDVALRCDPISGHVSLFWYQQALGQGPEFLTYFQNEAQLDKSGLPSDRFFAERPEGSVSTLKIQRTQQEDSAVYLCASSSLIESQPQHFGDGTRLSIL.

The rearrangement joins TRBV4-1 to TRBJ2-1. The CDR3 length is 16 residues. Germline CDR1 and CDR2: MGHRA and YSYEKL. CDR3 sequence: CASSQDLSAFYNEQFF.

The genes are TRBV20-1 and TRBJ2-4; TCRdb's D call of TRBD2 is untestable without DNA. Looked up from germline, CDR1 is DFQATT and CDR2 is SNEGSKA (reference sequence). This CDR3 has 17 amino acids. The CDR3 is CSAGKGLAGFAKNIQYF.

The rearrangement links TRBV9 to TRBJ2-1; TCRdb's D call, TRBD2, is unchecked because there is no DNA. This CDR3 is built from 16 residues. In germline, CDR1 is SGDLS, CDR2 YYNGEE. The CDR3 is CASSVGPEGWGNEQFF.

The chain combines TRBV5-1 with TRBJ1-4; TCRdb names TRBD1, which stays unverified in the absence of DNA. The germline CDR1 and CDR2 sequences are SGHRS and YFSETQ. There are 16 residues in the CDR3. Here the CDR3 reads CASSPFQQVSNEKLFF.

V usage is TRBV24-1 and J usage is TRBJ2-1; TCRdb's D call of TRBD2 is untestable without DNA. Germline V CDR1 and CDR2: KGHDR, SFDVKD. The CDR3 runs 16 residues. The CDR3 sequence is CATSDMASGTANEQFF.

CDR3 residues: CASSRGLATYEQYF. The chain employs TRBV3-1 and TRBJ2-7; TCRdb's D call, TRBD2, is unchecked because there is no DNA. The CDR3 totals 14 residues. Germline V gene data show CDR1 as LGHDT and CDR2 as YNNKEL (reference sequence).

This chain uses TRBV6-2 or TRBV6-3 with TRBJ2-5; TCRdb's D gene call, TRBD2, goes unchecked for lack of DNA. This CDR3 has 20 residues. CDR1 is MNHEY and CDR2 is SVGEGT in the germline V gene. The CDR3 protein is CASSQGPGGLAGVGGETQYF.

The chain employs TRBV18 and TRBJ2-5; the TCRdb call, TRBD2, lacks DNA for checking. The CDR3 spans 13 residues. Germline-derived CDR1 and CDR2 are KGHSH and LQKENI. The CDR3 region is CASSSGIGETQYF.

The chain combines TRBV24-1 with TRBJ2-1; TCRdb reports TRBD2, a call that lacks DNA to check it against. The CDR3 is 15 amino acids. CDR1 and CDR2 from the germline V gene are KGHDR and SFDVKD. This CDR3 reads CATSDLLAGVYEQFF.

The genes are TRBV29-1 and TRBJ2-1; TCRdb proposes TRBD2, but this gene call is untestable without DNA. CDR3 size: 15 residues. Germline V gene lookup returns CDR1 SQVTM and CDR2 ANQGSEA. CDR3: CSGRVGGPSYNEQFF.

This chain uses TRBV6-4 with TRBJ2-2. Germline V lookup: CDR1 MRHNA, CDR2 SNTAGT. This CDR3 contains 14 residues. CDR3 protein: CASSADGNTGELFF.

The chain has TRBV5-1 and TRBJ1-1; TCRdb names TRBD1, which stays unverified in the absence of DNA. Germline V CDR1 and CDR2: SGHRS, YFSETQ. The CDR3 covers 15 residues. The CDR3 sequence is CASSSLGTGKEGAFF.

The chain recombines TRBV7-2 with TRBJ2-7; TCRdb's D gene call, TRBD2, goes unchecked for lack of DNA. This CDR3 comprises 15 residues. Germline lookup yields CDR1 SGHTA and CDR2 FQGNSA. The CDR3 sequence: CASSPDYSQLGEQYF.